The 4 T cell receptor beta chains given below trace back to one sample, sequenced in a study of blood T cells in healthy people across ages. A second roughly 6 to 12 cycle PCR used barcoded and J-beta primers. Each CDR3 protein is one row after TCRdb ran MiXCR on the 5' RACE reads. The table lists about 670,000 distinct CDR3 sequences, 35% to 50% of them singletons. Material for sequencing was blood. The receptors were sampled from a man older than 75 in good health.

The J gene is TRBJ2-1, the V gene TRBV5-1; D possibly corresponds to TRBD2 (6 bases). This CDR3 is built from 15 residues. CDR1 and CDR2 from the germline V gene are SGHRS and YFSETQ. V was trimmed by 6 bases and J by 4 bases, leaving 17 bases between them. Here the CDR3 DNA reads TGCGCCAGCACCCCCGCGGGACTCATGTACAATGAGCAGTTCTTC. Protein product: CASTPAGLMYNEQFF.

V usage is TRBV7-3 and J usage is TRBJ2-1; 8 nucleotides agree with TRBD1. Gene TRBJ2-7 matches the end of the DNA better, so the J call may be wrong. CDR1 is SGHTA, CDR2 FQGTGA, per germline. The CDR3 totals 14 residues. CDR3 region: CASSLHRGSNEQYF. The CDR3 coding sequence is TGTGCCAGCAGCCTTCACAGGGGGTCGAACGAGCAGTACTTC.

A note on this clonotype: This likely stems from a read error, as it lies one base from a far larger clone. This chain uses TRBV7-2 with TRBJ2-7; 10 nucleotides align to TRBD2. CDR1 and CDR2 (germline): SGHTA, FQGNSA. The CDR3 contains 14 residues. The CDR3 DNA sequence: TGTGCCTGCAGCTTAGCGGGGGGCTCCTACGAGCAGTACTTC. It yields the protein CACSLAGGSYEQYF. Full variable domain (remainder filled in from reference TRBV7-2 and TRBJ2-7): GAGVSQSPSNKVTEKGKDVELRCDPISGHTALYWYRQSLGQGLEFLIYFQGNSAPDKSGLPSDRFSAERTGGSVSTLTIQRTQQEDSAVYLCACSLAGGSYEQYFGPGTRLTVT.

The chain combines TRBV9 with TRBJ2-5; 10 bases agree with TRBD2. The germline V gene encodes CDR1 SGDLS and CDR2 YYNGEE. The V gene end was trimmed by 3 bases and the J gene end by 5 bases; junction bases not matched to a gene: 7. CDR3 length: 15 amino acids. CDR3: CASSGSSGRVETQYF. The CDR3 DNA reads as TGTGCCAGCAGCGGATCTAGCGGGAGAGTTGAGACCCAGTACTTC.